Each of the 31 T cell receptor beta chains below was sequenced from the same sample in a study of blood T cell repertoires in COVID-19. The data were produced by immunoSEQ multiplex PCR, yet TCRdb's version contains in-frame clones alone and is incomplete. The sample includes 95,000 to 150,000 clones, over 75% of them seen just once. Material: peripheral blood. The receptors were gathered from a woman in her sixties or seventies with acute or convalescent COVID-19.

This rearrangement joins TRBV7-3 to TRBJ2-3, with TRBD2 matching over 14 bases. The CDR3 runs to 14 residues. Germline assignment: CDR1 SGHTA and CDR2 FQGTGA. V dropped 5 bases and J dropped 12; count of bases not matched to a gene: 7. CDR3 protein: CASSPGTSGGPQYF. CDR3 nucleotides: TGTGCCAGCAGCCCAGGGACTAGCGGGGGCCCCCAGTATTTT.

The V gene is TRBV7-2, the J gene TRBJ2-1; 11 bases map to TRBD2. V lost 0 bases and J lost 4; bases outside the gene matches: 2. Germline CDR1 SGHTA, CDR2 FQGNSA. This CDR3 is built from 16 residues. The CDR3 DNA is TGTGCCAGCAGCTTAGCCGGGACTAGCGGTTACAATGAGCAGTTCTTC. Translating gives CASSLAGTSGYNEQFF. Full variable domain (missing parts from reference TRBV7-2 and TRBJ2-1): GAGVSQSPSNKVTEKGKDVELRCDPISGHTALYWYRQSLGQGLEFLIYFQGNSAPDKSGLPSDRFSAERTGGSVSTLTIQRTQQEDSAVYLCASSLAGTSGYNEQFFGPGTRLTVL.

The CDR3 protein is CATSRGEVGSTEAFF. The CDR3, as DNA: TGTGCCACCAGCAGAGGAGAGGTTGGGTCCACTGAAGCTTTCTTT. J is TRBJ1-1 and V is TRBV15; D is unclear. Germline V gives CDR1 LNHNV, CDR2 YYDKDF (reference sequence). CDR3 length: 15 residues. V lost 1 base to trimming and J lost 4 bases, with 13 bases between them.

There are a few counts of this clone. The chain is built from TRBV6-5 and TRBJ1-3, with D maybe TRBD1 (6 bases). The CDR3 runs to 14 residues. Germline-derived CDR1 and CDR2 are MNHEY and SVGAGI. V lost 4 bases to trimming and J lost 5 bases, with 12 bases between them. CDR3 nucleotide sequence: TGTGCCAGCAGTTTAGAAGGGGGAAGAAACACCATATATTTT. Amino acids: CASSLEGGRNTIYF.

This rearrangement joins TRBV5-4 to TRBJ1-2; 7 nucleotides agree with TRBD1. The CDR3 totals 15 residues. The V gene's germline CDR1 is SGHNT and CDR2 YYREEE (reference sequence). Germline trimming cut 0 bases from V and 6 bases from J; bases unmatched to any gene: 8. CDR3 in DNA: TGTGCCAGCAGCTTGGTAGAGACAGGGAAGGATGGCTACACCTTC. Translation gives CASSLVETGKDGYTF.

This clone was detected only once. The chain is built from TRBV11-3 and TRBJ2-5; TRBD1 agrees at 10 bases. Germline-derived CDR1 and CDR2 are SGHNT and YENEEA. The CDR3 is 15 amino acids. V lost 1 base and J lost 5; bases outside the gene matches: 4. The CDR3 DNA reads TGTGCCAGCAGCTTAGCCCTGGACAGGGGGGAGACCCAGTACTTC. Amino acids: CASSLALDRGETQYF.

This chain uses TRBV9 with TRBJ2-7, with D perhaps matching TRBD2 (6 bases). Germline values: CDR1 SGDLS, CDR2 YYNGEE. The CDR3 spans 15 residues. The V end lost 4 bases, the J end lost 2 bases, and 16 bases lay between the germline ends. The CDR3 spells CASSPHAGPPYEQYF. The CDR3 DNA reads TGTGCCAGCAGCCCCCACGCGGGGCCACCCTACGAGCAGTACTTC.

J is TRBJ2-5 and V is TRBV27, with TRBD2 matching over 8 bases. The J segment lost 2 bases and the V segment lost 5 bases, leaving 7 bases of the junction unmatched. This CDR3 has 15 amino acids. Germline assignment: CDR1 MNHEY and CDR2 SMNVEV (reference sequence). CDR3 coding DNA: TGTGCCAGCAGTCGGGCGGGGGGATATCAAGAGACCCAGTACTTC. Translated: CASSRAGGYQETQYF.

This clone has a handful of counts. V gene TRBV5-1 combines with J gene TRBJ2-5; 10 nucleotides match TRBD2. CDR1 is SGHRS, CDR2 YFSETQ, per germline. V shed 0 bases and J 4 bases; nucleotides not matched to a gene: 12. The CDR3 covers 18 residues. The CDR3 sequence: CASSLALVAGGPGETQYF. DNA of the CDR3: TGCGCCAGCAGCTTGGCCTTGGTAGCGGGGGGCCCGGGAGAGACCCAGTACTTC.

The chain has TRBV6-6 and TRBJ1-4, with 10 bases lining up with TRBD1. V trimming: 7 bases; J trimming: 8 bases; junction bases outside the gene matches: 7. Germline V gives CDR1 MNHNY, CDR2 SVGAGI (reference sequence). This CDR3 region has 14 residues. The CDR3 is CASTRQGAGEKLFF. The CDR3 bases are TGTGCCAGCACTCGACAGGGGGCGGGCGAAAAACTGTTTTTT.

The genes are TRBV6-5 and TRBJ2-5, with 9 positions matching TRBD1. The germline V gene has CDR1 MNHEY and CDR2 SVGAGI. The CDR3 has 13 amino acids. Trimming took 7 bases from V and 5 from J; bases not matched to a gene: 5. The CDR3 reads CASNRGPGETQYF. The CDR3 DNA sequence: TGTGCCAGCAACAGGGGGCCGGGGGAGACCCAGTACTTC.

The CDR3 sequence: CASSATPGTGELFF. The CDR3 DNA follows: TGTGCCAGCAGTGCTACCCCGGGCACCGGGGAGCTGTTTTTT. This chain connects TRBV6-4 to TRBJ2-2; no clear D gene. Trimming cost V 4 bases and J 4 bases, with 10 bases left between them. Germline V gene lookup returns CDR1 MRHNA and CDR2 SNTAGT. The CDR3 is 14 residues long.

This CDR3 is CASSVAGAGGSQETQYF. The CDR3, as DNA: TGTGCCAGCAGCGTAGCTGGGGCGGGGGGGAGTCAAGAGACCCAGTACTTC. This rearrangement joins TRBV9 to TRBJ2-5; 9 nucleotides match TRBD2. Trimming removed 0 bases from V and 2 bases from J; junction bases left unmatched: 8. Germline-derived CDR1 and CDR2 are SGDLS and YYNGEE. This CDR3 region has 17 residues.

CDR3: CATGTPRETQYF. In DNA form, the CDR3 reads TGTGCCACCGGGACTCCCAGGGAGACCCAGTACTTC. The rearrangement uses TRBV15 and TRBJ2-5; D perhaps matches TRBD2 (6 bases). Trimming took off 8 bases at V and 5 bases at J, with 12 bases between the two ends. Looked up from germline, CDR1 is LNHNV and CDR2 is YYDKDF (reference sequence). The CDR3 is 12 amino acids.

This sequence joins TRBV18 and TRBJ2-2; 7 nucleotides match TRBD1. CDR1 is KGHSH, CDR2 LQKENI, per germline. Trimming cost V 3 bases and J 4 bases; bases outside gene matches: 5. The CDR3 consists of 15 residues. The CDR3 DNA reads as TGTGCCAGCTCACCGACAGGGAAGAGCACCGGGGAGCTGTTTTTT. Its protein is CASSPTGKSTGELFF.

This chain links TRBV11-3 with TRBJ1-1; 8 bases fit TRBD1. Germline V gene lookup returns CDR1 SGHNT and CDR2 YENEEA. This CDR3 has 14 amino acids. V lost 8 bases, J lost 3 bases, and 8 bases stayed unmatched. The DNA for the CDR3 is TGTGCCAGCTCCTGGACAGGGTTAGACACTGAAGCTTTCTTT. Encoded protein: CASSWTGLDTEAFF.

The chain has TRBV15 and TRBJ2-1, with 10 nucleotides matching TRBD1. The trim removed 3 bases at V and 10 bases at J, leaving 12 bases unmatched. The CDR3 is 16 residues long. From germline, CDR1 is LNHNV and CDR2 YYDKDF (reference sequence). In nucleotides, the CDR3 is TGTGCCACCAGCAGGGACCACCCCGGGACAGGGGACGAGCAGTTCTTC. Amino acids: CATSRDHPGTGDEQFF.

This clone was found a few times. J is TRBJ1-1 and V is TRBV7-8, with D possibly TRBD1 on 5 matching bases. From germline, CDR1 is SGHVS and CDR2 FQNEAQ. Trimming left V 0 bases short and J 2 bases short, with 28 bases between. The length of the CDR3 is 21 residues. The CDR3 DNA sequence: TGTGCCAGCAGCTTAGCGCTCTCACCCAGCCGAATCGGGGGGTTAAACACTGAAGCTTTCTTT. Its protein product is CASSLALSPSRIGGLNTEAFF.

This clone was seen just once. This chain links TRBV7-3 with TRBJ2-5; a weak D match, TRBD1 (8 bases). V gave up 1 base and J gave up 5 bases, with 17 bases separating them. This CDR3 spans 16 amino acids. Germline V gives CDR1 SGHTA, CDR2 FQGTGA. The CDR3 DNA reads TGTGCCAGCAGCTTAATGGGAGACAGGGGAGGGGAGACCCAGTACTTC. Protein sequence: CASSLMGDRGGETQYF.

The chain has TRBV24-1 and TRBJ2-5, with TRBD2 identical over 9 bases. The ends lost 2 bases at V and 4 bases at J; junction bases unmatched: 4. Germline assignment: CDR1 KGHDR and CDR2 SFDVKD. The CDR3 covers 15 residues. Here the CDR3 reads CATSDSSGVPETQYF. CDR3 bases: TGTGCCACCAGTGATTCTAGCGGGGTCCCAGAGACCCAGTACTTC.

V and J are TRBV9 and TRBJ1-3; TRBD1 is a possible D gene (6 bases). Germline V gives CDR1 SGDLS, CDR2 YYNGEE. V was cut by 0 bases and J by 4 bases, with 14 bases left in between. CDR3 size: 16 residues. The CDR3 DNA reads as TGTGCCAGCAGCGTAGATGGGGGCCCCGGAGGAAACACCATATATTTT. It is translated as CASSVDGGPGGNTIYF.

V and J are TRBV12-3 or TRBV12-4 and TRBJ2-5; the match to TRBD1 covers 9 bases. V trimming: 8 bases; J trimming: 4 bases; junction bases outside the gene matches: 5. This CDR3 comprises 13 residues. DNA for the CDR3: TGTGCCAGCTCTAGGACAGGGGTAGAGACCCAGTACTTC. Amino acid sequence: CASSRTGVETQYF.

The chain recombines TRBV4-3 with TRBJ1-5, with 8 bases that match TRBD1. The V and J ends lost 0 bases and 6 bases, in that order; junction bases with no gene match: 7. CDR3 size: 16 residues. Looked up from germline, CDR1 is LGHNA and CDR2 is YSLEER. For the CDR3, the DNA is TGCGCCAGCAGCCAAGATTTAGGGCAGGGGGCTCAGCCCCAGCATTTT. It specifies CASSQDLGQGAQPQHF.

This clone was counted between two and nine times. The rearrangement uses TRBV11-2 and TRBJ2-7, with 8 bases lining up with TRBD1. Trimming cost V 5 bases and J 6 bases; bases outside gene matches: 3. This CDR3 is built from 12 residues. Per the germline V gene, CDR1 is SGHAT and CDR2 is FQNNGV. The CDR3 DNA reads TGTGCCAGCAGCCCGACAGGGGTCGAGCAGTACGTC. Translation gives CASSPTGVEQYV.

In its sample, this clone was seen a few times. The rearrangement joins TRBV7-9 to TRBJ1-2; 7 nucleotides align to TRBD1. CDR3 length: 13 residues. From germline, CDR1 is SEHNR and CDR2 FQNEAQ (reference sequence). Germline trimming cut 5 bases from V and 5 bases from J; bases unmatched to any gene: 5. DNA of the CDR3: TGTGCCAGCAGCCCCCGGACAGGTTATGGCTACACCTTC. Translating gives CASSPRTGYGYTF. Drawing the rest from reference TRBV7-9 and TRBJ1-2, the complete variable domain is DTGVSQNPRHKITKRGQNVTFRCDPISEHNRLYWYRQTLGQGPEFLTYFQNEAQLEKSRLLSDRFSAERPKGSFSTLEIQRTEQGDSAMYLCASSPRTGYGYTFGSGTRLTVV.

The J gene is TRBJ1-3, the V gene TRBV18; D ambiguous. The germline V gene has CDR1 KGHSH and CDR2 LQKENI. V was pared by 0 bases and J by 0 bases, with 9 bases between. CDR3 length: 16 amino acids. The CDR3 reads CASSPPPLSSGNTIYF. CDR3 sequence (DNA): TGTGCCAGCTCACCACCGCCGCTAAGCTCTGGAAACACCATATATTTT.

This chain uses TRBV29-1 with TRBJ2-7, with D tentatively TRBD2 (5 bases). With 4 bases removed from V and 6 bases from J, the gap between germline ends came to 22 bases. In germline, CDR1 is SQVTM, CDR2 ANQGSEA. This CDR3 has 15 amino acids. Here the CDR3 reads CSVALGEGRICEQYV. CDR3 in DNA: TGCAGCGTTGCCCTCGGGGAAGGGAGAATCTGCGAGCAGTACGTC.

The gene calls are TRBV7-9 and TRBJ1-2; D might be TRBD1 (6 bases). The germline V and J ends were trimmed by 2 bases and 3 bases, with 16 bases remaining between them. Germline CDR1 SEHNR, CDR2 FQNEAQ (reference sequence). This CDR3 is 16 amino acids long. CDR3 nucleotides: TGTGCCAGCAGCTTAAATCTGGACAGAGCTGACTATGGCTACACCTTC. Translating gives CASSLNLDRADYGYTF.

The gene calls are TRBV9 and TRBJ2-2; D is uncertain. With 0 bases removed from V and 7 bases from J, the gap between germline ends came to 16 bases. Germline V gives CDR1 SGDLS, CDR2 YYNGEE. The CDR3 has 16 residues. The CDR3 bases are TGTGCCAGCAGCGTAGTACCCTCCTCTATGTTCGGGGAGCTGTTTTTT. Encoded protein: CASSVVPSSMFGELFF.

The chain recombines TRBV28 with TRBJ1-1, with TRBD1 matching over 8 bases. CDR1 is MDHEN and CDR2 is SYDVKM in the germline V gene. CDR3 length equals 13 residues. With V trimmed by 6 bases and J by 8 bases, 8 bases remained unmatched. CDR3 sequence reads: CASRQGGTEEAFF. CDR3 in DNA: TGTGCCAGCAGACAGGGGGGGACAGAGGAAGCTTTCTTT.

The chain has TRBV11-2 and TRBJ2-1; 8 bases agree with TRBD2. V dropped 0 bases and J dropped 4; count of bases not matched to a gene: 8. Germline CDR1 and CDR2: SGHAT and FQNNGV. The CDR3 is 17 amino acids. For the CDR3, the DNA is TGTGCCAGCAGCTTAGAAGGAGCGGGGGCCTTGTACAATGAGCAGTTCTTC. It is translated as CASSLEGAGALYNEQFF.